Listed below are T cell receptor beta chains from one sample, sequenced in a study of blood T cell repertoires in COVID-19. Profiled with immunoSEQ multiplex PCR; TCRdb holds only in-frame clones, not every one. The sample contains over 400,000 clones, around nine tenths of which appear only once. The sequenced sample was PBMCs or T cells enriched from blood (not recorded which). The receptors derive from a woman aged 60 to 75 who had recovered from COVID-19. Each CDR3 is given with its conserved first and last residue. A D gene is named only where the DNA matches it firmly. For some rows the clone size is stated as once, few or many, or as a class when expanded; others skip it.

NA,NA,TRBV19,TRBJ1-3,TGTGCCAGTAGCCTAGCCACGAGCTCTGGAAACACCATATATTTT,CASSLATSSGNTIYF
NA,NA,TRBV2,TRBJ1-1,TGTGCCAGCAGTGCCCAGGTTGGGTCCCTCACTGAAGCTTTCTTT,CASSAQVGSLTEAFF
NA,NA,TRBV5-1,TRBJ1-2,TGCGCCAGCAGCTTGAGTGCGGCCTCAGCTAACTATGGCTACACCTTC,CASSLSAASANYGYTF
NA,NA,TRBV10-3,TRBJ1-1,TGTGCCATCAGTGAGTCAGCCTTATACACTGAAGCTTTCTTT,CAISESALYTEAFF
NA,NA,TRBV9,TRBJ1-5,TGTGCCAGCAGCGTAGGTAACAGGTTGGATCAGCCCCAGCATTTT,CASSVGNRLDQPQHF
NA,TRBD1,TRBV7-9,TRBJ1-5,TGTGCCAGCAGCTTCGAGACAGGGGCTTACAGCAATCAGCCCCAGCATTTT,CASSFETGAYSNQPQHF
once,TRBD1,TRBV25-1,TRBJ2-7,TGTGCCAGCAGAGGGGACAGCTCCTACGAGCAGTACTTC,CASRGDSSYEQYF
NA,NA,TRBV11-2,TRBJ1-1,TGTGCCAGCAGCTTTAGATTAATTAATGAGGGGAACACTGAAGCTTTCTTT,CASSFRLINEGNTEAFF
NA,TRBD1,TRBV2,TRBJ1-2,TGTGCCAGCAGCCCGACAGGGGCCGGCTATGGCTACACCTTC,CASSPTGAGYGYTF
NA,TRBD2,TRBV11-3,TRBJ2-1,TGTGCCAGCAGCTTAGATCCCGGGGGGGCTTCCTACAATGAGCAGTTCTTC,CASSLDPGGASYNEQFF
NA,TRBD1,TRBV18,TRBJ1-3,TGTGCCAGCTCTCTGGGACAGGGCCCTGGAAACACCATATATTTT,CASSLGQGPGNTIYF
NA,NA,TRBV24-1,TRBJ1-4,TGTGCCACCAGTGAAGGAGACGGAACGGCGGGGGAAAAACTGTTTTTT,CATSEGDGTAGEKLFF
NA,NA,TRBV5-1,TRBJ2-5,TGCGCCAGCAGCTTGGGGACAGCTAAAGAGACCCAGTACTTC,CASSLGTAKETQYF
NA,NA,TRBV5-6,TRBJ1-2,TGTGCCAGCACCGCCGTCAGGTTAGGCACACCGGACTATGGCTACACCTTC,CASTAVRLGTPDYGYTF
NA,TRBD2,TRBV13,TRBJ2-3,TGTGCCAGCAGAAGGGGCGCGGGGGCAGATACGCAGTATTTT,CASRRGAGADTQYF
NA,NA,TRBV27,TRBJ1-2,TGTGCCAGCAGCCCCCGGGGGGGGTCTAACTATGGCTACACCTTC,CASSPRGGSNYGYTF
NA,NA,TRBV27,TRBJ1-2,TGTGCCAGCAAGCAGGTCGGCGGAGCGGGTGGCTACACCTTC,CASKQVGGAGGYTF
NA,TRBD1,TRBV7-8,TRBJ1-1,TGTGCCAGCAGTGACAGGGTGAACACTGAAGCTTTCTTT,CASSDRVNTEAFF
NA,TRBD2,TRBV11-2,TRBJ2-3,TGTGCCAGCAGCTTAAGAAGGGCTAGCGGGGGTCCTCCAGATACGCAGTATTTT,CASSLRRASGGPPDTQYF
few,TRBD1,TRBV5-6,TRBJ1-2,TGTGCCAGCAGCTATATAGGACAGGCTAACTATGGCTACACCTTC,CASSYIGQANYGYTF
once,NA,TRBV5-4,TRBJ1-2,TGTGCCAGCAGCTTGGGTGGAGACAGATATGGCTACACCTTC,CASSLGGDRYGYTF
few,NA,TRBV5-1,TRBJ2-1,TGCGCCAGCGCCCCCCAGGGCCTCTCCTACAATGAGCAGTTCTTC,CASAPQGLSYNEQFF
NA,NA,TRBV6-5,TRBJ2-4,TGTGCCAGCAGTTCGTCCGGGTACTCCATTCAGTACTTC,CASSSSGYSIQYF
few,NA,TRBV2,TRBJ1-1,TGTGCCAGCAGTGGGGACATAAACACTGAAGCTTTCTTT,CASSGDINTEAFF
once,NA,TRBV5-1,TRBJ1-6,TGCGCCAGCAGCGTAAGGGGTTTTGCCAATTCACCCCTCCACTTT,CASSVRGFANSPLHF
NA,TRBD1,TRBV6-5,TRBJ1-1,TGTGCCAGCAGATCGACAGGGGCCAAAGCTTTCTTT,CASRSTGAKAFF
NA,NA,TRBV5-1,TRBJ2-7,TGCGCCAGCAGCTTGGCGGGCAGGGCCCCCTACGAGCAGTACTTC,CASSLAGRAPYEQYF
NA,NA,TRBV5-1,TRBJ2-6,TGCGCCAGCAGCTTGTTACAGGTCGGCTCCGGGGCCAACGTCCTGACTTTC,CASSLLQVGSGANVLTF
NA,NA,TRBV15,TRBJ2-1,TGTGCCACCAGCTCTCTTCGGGCAGGGCTATACGAGCAGTTCTTC,CATSSLRAGLYEQFF
few,NA,TRBV2,TRBJ2-3,TGTGCCAGCAGGGGGCTAGCGAGCACAGATACGCAGTATTTT,CASRGLASTDTQYF
NA,NA,TRBV18,TRBJ1-4,TGTGCCAGCTCAACCTTTAAACAGGGCCGGGGTGAAAAACTGTTTTTT,CASSTFKQGRGEKLFF